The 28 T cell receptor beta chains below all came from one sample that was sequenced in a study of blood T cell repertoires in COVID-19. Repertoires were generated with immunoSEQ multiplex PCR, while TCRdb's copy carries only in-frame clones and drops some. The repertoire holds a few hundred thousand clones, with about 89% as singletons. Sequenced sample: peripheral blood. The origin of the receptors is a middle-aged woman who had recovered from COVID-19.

The CDR3 sequence: CASSWDRVDTGELFF. The CDR3 DNA sequence: TGTGCCAGCAGCTGGGACAGGGTGGACACCGGGGAGCTGTTTTTT. The V call is TRBV27, the J call TRBJ2-2; 9 bases are shared with TRBD1. Trimming cost V 6 bases and J 3 bases; bases outside gene matches: 5. This CDR3 is built from 15 residues. CDR1 is MNHEY, CDR2 SMNVEV, per germline (reference sequence).

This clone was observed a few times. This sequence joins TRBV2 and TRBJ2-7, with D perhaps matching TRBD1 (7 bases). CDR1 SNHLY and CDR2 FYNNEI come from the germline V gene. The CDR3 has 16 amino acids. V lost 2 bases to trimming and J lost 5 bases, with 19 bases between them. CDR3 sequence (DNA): TGTGCCAGCAGTGAAAGGGGGCTCCCGGGAGTTCACGAGCAGTACTTC. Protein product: CASSERGLPGVHEQYF.

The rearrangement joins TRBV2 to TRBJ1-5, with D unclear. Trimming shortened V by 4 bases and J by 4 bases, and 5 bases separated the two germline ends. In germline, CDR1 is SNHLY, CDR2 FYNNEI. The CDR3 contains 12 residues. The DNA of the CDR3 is TGTGCCAGCAGTGTATCTAATCAGCCCCAGCATTTT. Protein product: CASSVSNQPQHF.

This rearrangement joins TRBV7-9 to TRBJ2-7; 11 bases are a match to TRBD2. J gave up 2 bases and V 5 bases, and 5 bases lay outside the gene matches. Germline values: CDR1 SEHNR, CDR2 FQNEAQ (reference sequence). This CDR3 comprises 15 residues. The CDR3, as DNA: TGTGCCAGCAGCGAGACTAGCGGGGCTACCTACGAGCAGTACTTC. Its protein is CASSETSGATYEQYF.

CDR3 loop: CASSPPGTSNEQFF. As DNA, the CDR3 is TGTGCCAGCTCACCACCGGGGACTAGCAATGAGCAGTTCTTC. The rearrangement links TRBV18 to TRBJ2-1, with TRBD2 matching 8 bases. With V trimmed by 0 bases and J by 6 bases, 1 base remained unmatched. The CDR3 runs to 14 residues. CDR1 and CDR2 (germline): KGHSH, LQKENI.

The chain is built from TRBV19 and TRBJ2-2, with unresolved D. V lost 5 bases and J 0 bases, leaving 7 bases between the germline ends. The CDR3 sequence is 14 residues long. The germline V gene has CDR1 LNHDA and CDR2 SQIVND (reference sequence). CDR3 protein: CASSSFSNTGELFF. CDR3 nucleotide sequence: TGTGCCAGTAGTTCGTTCTCGAACACCGGGGAGCTGTTTTTT.

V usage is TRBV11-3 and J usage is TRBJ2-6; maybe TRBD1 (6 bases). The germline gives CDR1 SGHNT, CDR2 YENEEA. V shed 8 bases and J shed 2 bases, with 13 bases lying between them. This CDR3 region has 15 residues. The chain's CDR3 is CASQDRFAGANVLTF. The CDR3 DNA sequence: TGTGCCAGCCAAGACAGGTTCGCTGGGGCCAACGTCCTGACTTTC. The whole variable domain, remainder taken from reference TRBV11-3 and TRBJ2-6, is EAGVVQSPRYKIIEKKQPVAFWCNPISGHNTLYWYLQNLGQGPELLIRYENEEAVDDSQLPKDRFSAERLKGVDSTLKIQPAELGDSAVYLCASQDRFAGANVLTFGAGSRLTVL.

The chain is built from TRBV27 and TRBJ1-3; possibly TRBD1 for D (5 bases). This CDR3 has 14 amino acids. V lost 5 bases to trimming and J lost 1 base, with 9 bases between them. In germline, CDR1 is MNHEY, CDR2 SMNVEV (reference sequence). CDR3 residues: CASSPQGSGNTIYF. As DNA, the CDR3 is TGTGCCAGCAGTCCTCAGGGATCTGGAAACACCATATATTTT.

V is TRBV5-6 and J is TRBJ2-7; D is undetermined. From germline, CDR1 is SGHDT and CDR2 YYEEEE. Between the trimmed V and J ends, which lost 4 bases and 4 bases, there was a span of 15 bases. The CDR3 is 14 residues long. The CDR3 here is CASSIVEKSYEQYF. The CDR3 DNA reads TGTGCCAGCAGCATAGTAGAGAAGTCTTACGAGCAGTACTTC. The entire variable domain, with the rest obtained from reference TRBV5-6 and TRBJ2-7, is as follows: DAGVTQSPTHLIKTRGQQVTLRCSPKSGHDTVSWYQQALGQGPQFIFQYYEEEERQRGNFPDRFSGHQFPNYSSELNVNALLLGDSALYLCASSIVEKSYEQYFGPGTRLTVT.

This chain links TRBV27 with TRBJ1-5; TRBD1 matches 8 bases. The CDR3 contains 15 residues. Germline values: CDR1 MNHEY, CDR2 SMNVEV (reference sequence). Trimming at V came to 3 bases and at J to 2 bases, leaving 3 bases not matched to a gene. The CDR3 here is CASSFQTGGNQPQHF. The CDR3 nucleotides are TGTGCCAGCAGTTTTCAGACAGGGGGCAATCAGCCCCAGCATTTT.

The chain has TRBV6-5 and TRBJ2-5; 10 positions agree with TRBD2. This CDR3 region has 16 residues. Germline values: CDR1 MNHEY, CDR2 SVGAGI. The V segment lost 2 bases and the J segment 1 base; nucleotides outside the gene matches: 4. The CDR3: CASSYAPSGGQETQYF. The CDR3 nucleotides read TGTGCCAGCAGTTACGCCCCTAGCGGGGGCCAAGAGACCCAGTACTTC.

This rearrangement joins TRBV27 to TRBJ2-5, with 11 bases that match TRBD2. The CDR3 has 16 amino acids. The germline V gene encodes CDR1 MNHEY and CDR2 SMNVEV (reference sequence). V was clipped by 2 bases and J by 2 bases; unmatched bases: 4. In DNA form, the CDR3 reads TGTGCCAGCAGTTTAAGACTAGCGGGACAACAAGAGACCCAGTACTTC. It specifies CASSLRLAGQQETQYF.

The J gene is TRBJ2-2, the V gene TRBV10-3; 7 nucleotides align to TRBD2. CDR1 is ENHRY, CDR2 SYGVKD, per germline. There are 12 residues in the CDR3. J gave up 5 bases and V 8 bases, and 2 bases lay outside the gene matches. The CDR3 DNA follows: TGTGCCATCGGGGGAGGGACCGGGGAGCTGTTTTTT. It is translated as CAIGGGTGELFF.

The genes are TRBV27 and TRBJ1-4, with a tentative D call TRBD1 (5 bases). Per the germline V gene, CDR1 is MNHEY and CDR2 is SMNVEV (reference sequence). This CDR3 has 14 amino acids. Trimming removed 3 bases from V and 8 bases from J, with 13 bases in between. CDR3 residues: CASSLVREDEKLFF. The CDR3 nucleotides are TGTGCCAGCAGTTTGGTCAGGGAAGACGAAAAACTGTTTTTT.

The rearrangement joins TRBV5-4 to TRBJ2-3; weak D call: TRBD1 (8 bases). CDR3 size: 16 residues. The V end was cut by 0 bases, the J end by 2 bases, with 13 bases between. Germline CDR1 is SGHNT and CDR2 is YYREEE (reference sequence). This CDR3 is CASSLDRGGPTDTQYF. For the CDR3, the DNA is TGTGCCAGCAGCTTGGACAGGGGGGGCCCCACAGATACGCAGTATTTT.

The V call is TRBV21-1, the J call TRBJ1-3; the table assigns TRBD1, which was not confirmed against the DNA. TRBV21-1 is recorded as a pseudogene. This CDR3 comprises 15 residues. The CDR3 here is CASNLKRQPGNTIYF. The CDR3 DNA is TGTGCCAGCAACCTGAAACGACAGCCAGGAAACACCATATATTTT.

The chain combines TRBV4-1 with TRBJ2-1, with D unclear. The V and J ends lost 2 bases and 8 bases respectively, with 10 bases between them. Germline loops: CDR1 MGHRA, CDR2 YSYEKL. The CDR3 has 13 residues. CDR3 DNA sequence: TGCGCCAGCAGCCAAAGACAAGTGGATGAGCAGTTCTTC. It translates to CASSQRQVDEQFF.

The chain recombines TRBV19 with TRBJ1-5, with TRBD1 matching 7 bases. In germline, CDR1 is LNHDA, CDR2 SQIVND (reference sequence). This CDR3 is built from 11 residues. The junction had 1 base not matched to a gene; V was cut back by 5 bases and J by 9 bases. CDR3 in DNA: TGTGCCAGTAGTGAGGGGGCGCCCCAGCATTTT. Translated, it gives CASSEGAPQHF.

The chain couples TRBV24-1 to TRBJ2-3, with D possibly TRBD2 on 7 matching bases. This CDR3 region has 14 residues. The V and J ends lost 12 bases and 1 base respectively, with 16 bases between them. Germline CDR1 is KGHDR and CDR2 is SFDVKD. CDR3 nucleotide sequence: TGTGCCGCTGGGGGGGCGGAGGGCACAGATACGCAGTATTTT. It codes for CAAGGAEGTDTQYF.

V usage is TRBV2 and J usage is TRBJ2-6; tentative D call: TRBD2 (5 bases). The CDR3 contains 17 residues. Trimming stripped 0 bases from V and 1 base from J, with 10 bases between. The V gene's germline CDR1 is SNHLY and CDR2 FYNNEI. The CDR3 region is CASSEALGGSGANVLTF. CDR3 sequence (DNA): TGTGCCAGCAGTGAAGCACTCGGAGGATCTGGGGCCAACGTCCTGACTTTC.

The CDR3 protein is CATDSQQGNTEAFF. In nucleotides, the CDR3 is TGTGCCACCGACAGTCAACAGGGGAACACTGAAGCTTTCTTT. This chain uses TRBV10-3 with TRBJ1-1; D possibly corresponds to TRBD1 (6 bases). Germline values: CDR1 ENHRY, CDR2 SYGVKD. CDR3 length equals 14 residues. Trimming cost V 10 bases and J 1 base, with 16 bases left between them.

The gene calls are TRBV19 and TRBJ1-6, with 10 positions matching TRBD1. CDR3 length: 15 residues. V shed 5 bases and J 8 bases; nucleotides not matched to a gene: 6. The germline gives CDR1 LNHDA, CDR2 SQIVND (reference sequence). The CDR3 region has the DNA TGTGCCAGTAGTTCGGTGGACAGGGGGTATTCACCCCTCCACTTT. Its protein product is CASSSVDRGYSPLHF.

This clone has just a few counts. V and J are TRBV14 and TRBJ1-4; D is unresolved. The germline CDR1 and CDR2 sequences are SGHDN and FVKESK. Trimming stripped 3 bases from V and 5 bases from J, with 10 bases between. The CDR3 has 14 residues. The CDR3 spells CASSQGVPNEKLFF. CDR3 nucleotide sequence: TGTGCCAGCAGCCAGGGAGTACCGAATGAAAAACTGTTTTTT.

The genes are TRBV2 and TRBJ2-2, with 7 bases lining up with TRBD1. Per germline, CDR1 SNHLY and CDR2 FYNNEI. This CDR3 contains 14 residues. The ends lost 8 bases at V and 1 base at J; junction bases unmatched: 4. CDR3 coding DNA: TGTGCCAGCGGGGGACAGCTGAACACCGGGGAGCTGTTTTTT. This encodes CASGGQLNTGELFF.

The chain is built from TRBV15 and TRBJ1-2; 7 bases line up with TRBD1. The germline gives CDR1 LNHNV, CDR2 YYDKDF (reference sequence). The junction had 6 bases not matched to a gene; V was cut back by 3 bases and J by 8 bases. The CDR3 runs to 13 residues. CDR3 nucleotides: TGTGCCACCAGCAGCACAGGGGCGAGAGGCTACACCTTC. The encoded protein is CATSSTGARGYTF.

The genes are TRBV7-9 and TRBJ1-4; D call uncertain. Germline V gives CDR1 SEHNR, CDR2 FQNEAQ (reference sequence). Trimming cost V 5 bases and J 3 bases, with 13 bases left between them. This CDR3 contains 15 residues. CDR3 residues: CASSGSAGANEKLFF. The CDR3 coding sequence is TGTGCCAGCAGCGGTTCGGCGGGAGCTAATGAAAAACTGTTTTTT.

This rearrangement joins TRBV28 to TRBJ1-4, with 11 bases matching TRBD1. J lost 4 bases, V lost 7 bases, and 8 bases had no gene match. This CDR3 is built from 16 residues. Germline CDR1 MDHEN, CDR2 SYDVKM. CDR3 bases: TGTGCCAGCACCGGACAGGGGGCGCTTAGTAATGAAAAACTGTTTTTT. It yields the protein CASTGQGALSNEKLFF.

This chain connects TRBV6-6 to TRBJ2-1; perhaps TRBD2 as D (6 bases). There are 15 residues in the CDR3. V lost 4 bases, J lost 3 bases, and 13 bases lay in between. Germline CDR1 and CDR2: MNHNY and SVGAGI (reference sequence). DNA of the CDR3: TGTGCCAGCAGTTCCCGTGGGCGGGACTACAATGAGCAGTTCTTC. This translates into CASSSRGRDYNEQFF.